A selection of T cell receptor beta chains follows, all from one sample in a study of cytomegalovirus exposure and HLA in healthy donors. Only in-frame clones appear in the TCRdb table, and some are missing; sequencing was by immunoSEQ multiplex PCR. The data show over 100,000 clones, with 76% seen just once and 1.8% held by the top ten. The specimen was PBMCs. Receptors originate from a female donor in good health and CMV-seropositive. Each CDR3 is given with its conserved first and last residue. Each record gives: D gene, V gene, clone size, CDR3 length, J gene, CDR3 protein, CDR3 DNA. The D gene is left open where the match is weak. Expanded clones are given a class, and other clones once, few, many or no size at all.

D: NA
V: TRBV27
size: NA
length: 13
J: TRBJ1-1
CDR3: CASSLGGGLEAFF
DNA: TGTGCCAGCAGCCTAGGGGGGGGACTTGAAGCTTTCTTT

D: NA
V: TRBV18
size: NA
length: 14
J: TRBJ1-5
CDR3: CASSPPGPNQPQHF
DNA: TGTGCCAGCTCACCCCCAGGGCCCAATCAGCCCCAGCATTTT

D: TRBD1
V: TRBV6-1
size: NA
length: 15
J: TRBJ1-4
CDR3: CASSFATGKREKLFF
DNA: TGTGCCAGCAGTTTCGCGACAGGGAAGAGAGAAAAACTGTTTTTT

D: TRBD1
V: TRBV6-5
size: NA
length: 15
J: TRBJ2-7
CDR3: CASSSSGTGTYEQYF
DNA: TGTGCCAGCAGTTCTTCCGGGACAGGGACCTACGAGCAGTACTTC

D: TRBD2
V: TRBV6-1
size: NA
length: 16
J: TRBJ2-3
CDR3: CASSEAWTSITDTQYF
DNA: TGTGCCAGCAGTGAAGCCTGGACTAGCATCACAGATACGCAGTATTTT

D: TRBD1
V: TRBV6-1
size: NA
length: 15
J: TRBJ2-7
CDR3: CASSGVPGQGDEQYF
DNA: TGTGCCAGCAGTGGAGTCCCGGGACAGGGCGACGAGCAGTACTTC

D: NA
V: TRBV9
size: NA
length: 14
J: TRBJ1-1
CDR3: CASSGIQGNTEAFF
DNA: TGTGCCAGCAGCGGGATACAGGGGAACACTGAAGCTTTCTTT

D: TRBD2
V: TRBV5-4
size: few
length: 18
J: TRBJ2-3
CDR3: CASTPLNSGGLGTDTQYF
DNA: TGTGCCAGCACGCCTTTAAATAGCGGGGGTCTAGGCACAGATACGCAGTATTTT

D: NA
V: TRBV30
size: NA
length: 13
J: TRBJ1-2
CDR3: CAWSVSRGRGYTF
DNA: TGTGCCTGGAGTGTCTCCAGGGGCCGTGGCTACACCTTC

D: NA
V: TRBV20-1
size: once
length: 11
J: TRBJ2-7
CDR3: CSARTSYEQYF
DNA: TGCAGTGCTAGGACTAGCTACGAGCAGTACTTC

D: TRBD1
V: TRBV2
size: NA
length: 13
J: TRBJ2-2
CDR3: CASTRQGRGELFF
DNA: TGTGCCAGCACGCGACAGGGTAGAGGGGAGCTGTTTTTT

D: TRBD2
V: TRBV4-2
size: few
length: 18
J: TRBJ2-1
CDR3: CASSQTGLAGVILNEQFF
DNA: TGTGCCAGCAGCCAAACGGGACTAGCGGGAGTAATCCTCAATGAGCAGTTCTTC

D: NA
V: TRBV6-5
size: NA
length: 14
J: TRBJ2-2
CDR3: CASSYRGNTGELFF
DNA: TGTGCCAGCAGTTACAGGGGAAACACCGGGGAGCTGTTTTTT

D: TRBD2
V: TRBV18
size: NA
length: 16
J: TRBJ2-1
CDR3: CASSPSAGVSYNEQFF
DNA: TGTGCCAGCTCACCATCAGCGGGGGTCTCCTACAATGAGCAGTTCTTC

D: TRBD1
V: TRBV5-1
size: NA
length: 15
J: TRBJ2-7
CDR3: CASSRTGTATYEQYF
DNA: TGCGCCAGCAGCAGGACCGGGACAGCAACCTACGAGCAGTACTTC

D: NA
V: TRBV30
size: few
length: 12
J: TRBJ1-2
CDR3: CAWSYGAEGLTF
DNA: TGTGCCTGGAGTTATGGGGCCGAAGGTTTGACCTTC

D: TRBD2
V: TRBV4-2
size: NA
length: 17
J: TRBJ2-7
CDR3: CASSQGYDSGSSYEQYF
DNA: TGTGCCAGCAGCCAAGGGTACGATAGCGGGAGTTCCTACGAGCAGTACTTC

D: TRBD1
V: TRBV5-1
size: NA
length: 15
J: TRBJ2-7
CDR3: CASSQGRTGAYEQYF
DNA: TGCGCCAGCAGCCAGGGAAGGACAGGGGCCTACGAGCAGTACTTC

D: TRBD2
V: TRBV2
size: NA
length: 16
J: TRBJ2-1
CDR3: CASRGFRGGAANEQFF
DNA: TGTGCCAGCAGGGGTTTTCGCGGGGGGGCTGCCAATGAGCAGTTCTTC

D: TRBD2
V: TRBV11-2
size: NA
length: 16
J: TRBJ2-2
CDR3: CASSLTSGAVSGELFF
DNA: TGTGCCAGCAGCTTAACTAGCGGGGCCGTTAGCGGGGAGCTGTTTTTT

D: NA
V: TRBV7-2
size: few
length: 16
J: TRBJ2-6
CDR3: CASTLGRITGANVLTF
DNA: TGTGCCAGCACCTTGGGGCGGATCACTGGGGCCAACGTCCTGACTTTC

D: NA
V: TRBV29-1
size: NA
length: 12
J: TRBJ1-5
CDR3: CSVAGSNQPQHF
DNA: TGCAGCGTTGCAGGGAGCAATCAGCCCCAGCATTTT

D: TRBD2
V: TRBV18
size: NA
length: 16
J: TRBJ2-3
CDR3: CASSNKLAGSGDTQYF
DNA: TGTGCCAGCTCAAACAAACTAGCGGGGTCCGGAGATACGCAGTATTTT

D: NA
V: TRBV5-1
size: NA
length: 13
J: TRBJ2-4
CDR3: CASSSDTDQIQYF
DNA: TGCGCCAGCAGCTCGGACACGGACCAAATTCAGTACTTC

D: TRBD1
V: TRBV6-5
size: NA
length: 14
J: TRBJ1-1
CDR3: CASSYTTGGAEAFF
DNA: TGTGCCAGCAGTTACACGACAGGGGGGGCTGAAGCTTTCTTT

D: NA
V: TRBV6-6
size: few
length: 15
J: TRBJ2-1
CDR3: CASSYSTEPYNEQFF
DNA: TGTGCCAGCAGTTACTCGACAGAACCCTACAATGAGCAGTTCTTC

D: NA
V: TRBV4-2
size: NA
length: 14
J: TRBJ2-7
CDR3: CASSQISRDNEQYF
DNA: TGTGCCAGCAGCCAAATCTCCCGGGACAACGAGCAGTACTTC

D: TRBD2
V: TRBV5-1
size: NA
length: 17
J: TRBJ2-1
CDR3: CASSLRGGRSAYNEQFF
DNA: TGCGCCAGCAGCTTGCGGGGCGGGAGGTCGGCTTACAATGAGCAGTTCTTC

D: TRBD1
V: TRBV5-1
size: few
length: 16
J: TRBJ1-4
CDR3: CASSLNTGAEPEKLFF
DNA: TGCGCCAGCAGCTTGAATACAGGGGCTGAGCCTGAAAAACTGTTTTTT

D: TRBD1
V: TRBV5-6
size: few
length: 14
J: TRBJ2-7
CDR3: CASSLYDRAYEQYF
DNA: TGTGCCAGCAGCTTATACGACAGGGCCTACGAGCAGTACTTC

D: TRBD2
V: TRBV4-2
size: NA
length: 16
J: TRBJ2-7
CDR3: CASSPLTSGGAYEQYF
DNA: TGTGCCAGCAGCCCATTGACTAGCGGGGGAGCCTACGAGCAGTACTTC

D: NA
V: TRBV29-1
size: NA
length: 16
J: TRBJ2-7
CDR3: CSVEETRRDLAYEQYF
DNA: TGCAGCGTTGAGGAAACGCGGCGTGACCTGGCCTACGAGCAGTACTTC

D: TRBD2
V: TRBV4-1
size: NA
length: 17
J: TRBJ2-1
CDR3: CASSPGLAGGTYNEQFF
DNA: TGCGCCAGCAGCCCTGGACTAGCGGGGGGGACCTACAATGAGCAGTTCTTC

D: NA
V: TRBV7-9
size: few
length: 12
J: TRBJ1-1
CDR3: CASSSERLKAFF
DNA: TGTGCCAGCAGCTCCGAACGGTTGAAAGCTTTCTTT

D: TRBD1
V: TRBV11-2
size: few
length: 14
J: TRBJ1-6
CDR3: CASSVQGSNSPLHF
DNA: TGTGCCAGCAGCGTACAGGGGTCGAATTCACCCCTCCACTTT

D: NA
V: TRBV6-5
size: NA
length: 16
J: TRBJ2-2
CDR3: CASSYSAPANTGELFF
DNA: TGTGCCAGCAGTTATAGCGCCCCCGCGAACACCGGGGAGCTGTTTTTT